The next 25 T cell receptor beta chains were all read from a single sample in a study. TCRdb passed the 5' RACE reads through MiXCR, listing each CDR3 protein once. Of 30,000 or so distinct CDR3 sequences listed, roughly 25% are singletons. Sequenced input: memory CD4+ T cells sorted from blood. Subset reported: memory CD4+ T cells, CD4+CD45RO+CD25-. Every receptor here comes from a female donor with breast cancer.

The chain has TRBV4-2 and TRBJ2-1; D may match TRBD1 or TRBD2 (5 bases each). The V and J ends lost 6 bases and 8 bases respectively, with 11 bases between them. Germline CDR1 is LGHNA and CDR2 is YNFKEQ. The CDR3 spans 12 residues. The CDR3 region is CASRTQGDEQFF. DNA for the CDR3: TGTGCCAGCAGAACTCAGGGAGATGAGCAGTTCTTC.

Concerning this clonotype itself: With a much larger clone just one base away, this may be a read error. This chain connects TRBV20-1 to TRBJ2-7, with D perhaps being TRBD1 or TRBD2 (6 bases each). Looked up from germline, CDR1 is DFQATT and CDR2 is SNEGSKA (reference sequence). V gave up 6 bases and J gave up 6 bases, with 18 bases separating them. The CDR3 has 13 amino acids. The CDR3 DNA is TGCAGTGCAACGGGGGCAGGGGACTGCGAGCAGTACTTC. Protein product: CSATGAGDCEQYF.

Concerning this clonotype: One junction end does not reproduce the germline sequence, and a read error may be involved. V usage is TRBV7-9 and J usage is TRBJ2-1, with D hard to call. Germline values: CDR1 SEHNR, CDR2 FQNEAQ (reference sequence). The CDR3 runs to 13 residues. The CDR3 region has the DNA TGTACCAGCAGCGCACCCCCTCTCAATGAGCAGTTCTTC. Encoded protein: CTSSAPPLNEQFF.

This clonotype was counted ten times or more. The chain carries TRBV3-1 and TRBJ2-3; tentative D call: TRBD2 (6 bases). The CDR3 is made up of 14 amino acids. Germline V lookup: CDR1 LGHDT, CDR2 YNNKEL (reference sequence). With 3 bases removed from V and 6 bases from J, the gap between germline ends came to 13 bases. For the CDR3, the DNA is TGTGCCAGCAGCCAGGGACTCACGGCGGATACGCAGTATTTT. It codes for CASSQGLTADTQYF.

Many counts were recorded for this clonotype. The chain recombines TRBV6-1 with TRBJ2-7; no clear D gene. The germline CDR1 and CDR2 sequences are MNHNS and SASEGT. V lost 2 bases, J lost 2 bases, and 13 bases lay in between. CDR3 length equals 15 residues. CDR3 nucleotides: TGTGCCAGCAGTGAAAAGCAGGCCGCCACCTACGAGCAGTACTTC. It translates to CASSEKQAATYEQYF.

Notes on this clonotype: With a much larger clone just one base away, this may be a read error. The chain recombines TRBV6-6 with TRBJ2-2; D possibly corresponds to TRBD1 (6 bases). V was cut by 6 bases and J by 4 bases, with 12 bases left in between. The CDR3 has 14 amino acids. CDR1 is MNHNY and CDR2 is SVGAGI in the germline V gene (reference sequence). Here the CDR3 reads CASSPGQSTGELFF. The DNA for the CDR3 is TGTGCCAGCAGCCCAGGACAGAGCACCGGGGAGCTGTTTTTT.

This clonotype is classed as medium-sized. This chain connects TRBV5-1 to TRBJ2-7; D is undetermined. Germline CDR1 is SGHRS and CDR2 is YFSETQ. CDR3 length: 12 residues. V was trimmed by 4 bases and J by 0 bases, leaving 5 bases between them. For the CDR3, the DNA is TGCGCCAGCAGCATGGACTCCTACGAGCAGTACTTC. Protein: CASSMDSYEQYF.

As regards this clonotype: A single base separates this from a much larger clone, so it may be a read error. In nucleotides, the CDR3 is TGTGCCAGCAGCTTAAATTCCCCGAGGGACCATAACTATGGCTACACCTTC. Translating gives CASSLNSPRDHNYGYTF. This sequence joins TRBV7-3 and TRBJ1-2; TRBD1 might be the D (5 bases). This CDR3 is 17 amino acids long. The V gene lost 1 base and the J gene lost 1 base, with 16 bases spanning the gap. Germline V gives CDR1 SGHTA, CDR2 FQGTGA.

The V and J genes are TRBV20-1 and TRBJ2-7; 11 bases fit TRBD1. From germline, CDR1 is DFQATT and CDR2 SNEGSKA (reference sequence). The V gene end was trimmed by 6 bases and the J gene end by 3 bases; junction bases not matched to a gene: 7. This CDR3 comprises 14 residues. In DNA, the CDR3 is TGCAGTGCCAAGAGGGACAGGGGGGGCTACGAGCAGTACTTC. Amino acids: CSAKRDRGGYEQYF.

The chain employs TRBV11-2 and TRBJ2-3, with no clear D. The germline CDR1 and CDR2 sequences are SGHAT and FQNNGV. Trimming took 6 bases from V and 6 from J, leaving 10 bases between them. The CDR3 length is 12 residues. CDR3 region: CASSSQDDTQYF. The CDR3 DNA follows: TGTGCCAGCAGTTCCCAGGATGATACGCAGTATTTT.

V gene TRBV12-3 or TRBV12-4 combines with J gene TRBJ1-2, with D unresolved. The CDR3 totals 13 residues. V lost 7 bases and J 3 bases, leaving 12 bases between the germline ends. The CDR3, as DNA: TGTGCCAGCACTCCCCTTACCCACTATGGCTACACCTTC. It codes for CASTPLTHYGYTF.

Ten or more counts support this clonotype. This rearrangement joins TRBV4-3 to TRBJ2-4, with 14 bases matching TRBD2. After removal of 4 bases from V and 8 bases from J, the junction contained 4 bases not matched to a gene. CDR1 is LGHNA, CDR2 YSLEER, per germline. The CDR3 has 15 residues. Here the CDR3 DNA reads TGCGCCAGCAGCCGGGGACTAGCGGGAGCGGACATTCAGTACTTC. Protein: CASSRGLAGADIQYF.

Only a few counts were recorded for this clonotype. The CDR3 loop reads CASSESGAANYEQYF. The CDR3 region has the DNA TGCGCCAGCAGTGAGTCGGGGGCGGCTAACTACGAGCAGTACTTC. The chain links TRBV10-1 to TRBJ2-7; D may be TRBD1 (6 bases). There are 15 residues in the CDR3. The ends were cut back, 0 bases at V and 3 bases at J, with 12 bases in the middle. Germline V gives CDR1 WNHNN, CDR2 SYGVQD (reference sequence).

This clonotype was seen a handful of times. DNA of the CDR3: TGTGCCAGCAGTTTGCCAGGGAACAATCAGCCCCAGCATTTT. It is translated as CASSLPGNNQPQHF. The chain joins TRBV27 to TRBJ1-5; possibly TRBD1 for D (5 bases). Germline CDR1 and CDR2: MNHEY and SMNVEV (reference sequence). Trimming shortened V by 3 bases and J by 3 bases, and 9 bases separated the two germline ends. This CDR3 comprises 14 residues.

This clonotype was found a few times. The chain is built from TRBV12-3 or TRBV12-4 and TRBJ1-1; no clear D. V was pared by 6 bases and J by 6 bases, with 11 bases between. CDR3 size: 12 residues. CDR3 protein: CASSPGRAEAFF. In nucleotides, the CDR3 is TGTGCCAGCAGCCCCGGGCGGGCTGAAGCTTTCTTT.

The gene calls are TRBV11-2 and TRBJ2-1; no reliable D call. The CDR3 sequence is 16 residues long. V was pared by 4 bases and J by 6 bases, with 19 bases between. Germline V gene data show CDR1 as SGHAT and CDR2 as FQNNGV. CDR3 region: CASSSTPDPKGNEQFF. CDR3 bases: TGTGCCAGCAGCTCAACCCCAGACCCGAAAGGCAATGAGCAGTTCTTC. Complete variable domain (other parts from reference TRBV11-2 and TRBJ2-1): EAGVAQSPRYKIIEKRQSVAFWCNPISGHATLYWYQQILGQGPKLLIQFQNNGVVDDSQLPKDRFSAERLKGVDSTLKIQPAKLEDSAVYLCASSSTPDPKGNEQFFGPGTRLTVL.

As regards this clonotype: A much larger clone lies a single base off, so this may be a read error. The gene calls are TRBV5-1 and TRBJ2-5, with a tentative D call TRBD2 (5 bases). The CDR3 runs to 14 residues. From germline, CDR1 is SGHRS and CDR2 YFSETQ. V was shortened by 0 bases and J by 7 bases, with 13 bases between the two germline ends. The chain's CDR3 is CASSLDRVEGTQYF. CDR3 DNA sequence: TGCGCCAGCAGCTTGGACCGGGTAGAGGGGACCCAGTACTTC.

A few counts support this clonotype. DNA of the CDR3: TGTGCCAACGCGATCGGGGACGAGCAGTACTTC. It yields the protein CANAIGDEQYF. The chain carries TRBV12-3 or TRBV12-4 and TRBJ2-7; maybe TRBD2 (5 bases). Trimming took off 10 bases at V and 5 bases at J, with 12 bases between the two ends. The CDR3 extends over 11 amino acids.

This clonotype occurred a few times. The chain uses TRBV5-1 and TRBJ2-7, with D possibly being TRBD1 (5 bases). This CDR3 is 13 amino acids long. Trimming pared 5 bases from V and 0 bases from J, leaving 9 bases between. The germline V gene has CDR1 SGHRS and CDR2 YFSETQ. The CDR3 protein is CASRPDNSYEQYF. The CDR3 DNA sequence: TGCGCCAGCAGGCCGGACAACTCCTACGAGCAGTACTTC.

In this sample, this clonotype turned up a few times. The V call is TRBV27, the J call TRBJ1-1; D not certain. V gave up 0 bases and J gave up 8 bases, with 10 bases separating them. Per the germline V gene, CDR1 is MNHEY and CDR2 is SMNVEV (reference sequence). The CDR3 is 13 amino acids. CDR3 in amino acids: CASSLSFQLEAFF. The CDR3 DNA sequence: TGTGCCAGCAGTTTATCGTTCCAGCTCGAAGCTTTCTTT.

This clonotype was counted many times. The chain has TRBV12-3 or TRBV12-4 and TRBJ2-3; no clear D gene. The V end was cut by 4 bases, the J end by 4 bases, with 3 bases between. The CDR3 is 11 amino acids. Here the CDR3 DNA reads TGTGCCAGCAGTTATTCAGATACGCAGTATTTT. Residues: CASSYSDTQYF.

This chain connects TRBV13 to TRBJ2-7, with no clear D. CDR3 size: 12 residues. CDR1 and CDR2 (germline): PRHDT, FYEKMQ (reference sequence). Trimming left V 0 bases short and J 7 bases short, with 7 bases between. The CDR3 region has the DNA TGTGCCAGCAGCTTAGGGTACGGTGAGCAGTACTTC. The encoded protein is CASSLGYGEQYF.

This clonotype was recorded many times. This chain connects TRBV12-3 or TRBV12-4 to TRBJ1-2, with TRBD1 as a possible D gene (5 bases). The CDR3 is 13 residues long. V lost 2 bases to trimming and J lost 2 bases, with 6 bases between them. The CDR3 region has the DNA TGTGCCAGCAGTTTAAGGGACAACTATGGCTACACCTTC. Protein: CASSLRDNYGYTF.

This clonotype was observed many times. The chain recombines TRBV20-1 with TRBJ2-7, with D tentatively TRBD2 (5 bases). CDR1 is DFQATT and CDR2 is SNEGSKA in the germline V gene (reference sequence). Trimming took 6 bases from V and 6 from J, leaving 12 bases between them. The CDR3 runs to 11 residues. The CDR3 DNA sequence: TGCAGTGCCCAGATCGGGGTCGAGCAGTACTTC. It yields the protein CSAQIGVEQYF.

This clonotype was detected ten times or more. This chain connects TRBV4-1 to TRBJ2-5, with TRBD2 as a possible D gene (5 bases). Looked up from germline, CDR1 is MGHRA and CDR2 is YSYEKL. This CDR3 is built from 13 residues. Trimming took off 0 bases at V and 10 bases at J, with 12 bases between the two ends. CDR3 sequence reads: CASSQDPGLLQYF. The CDR3 DNA follows: TGCGCCAGCAGCCAAGACCCCGGACTGCTCCAGTACTTC.